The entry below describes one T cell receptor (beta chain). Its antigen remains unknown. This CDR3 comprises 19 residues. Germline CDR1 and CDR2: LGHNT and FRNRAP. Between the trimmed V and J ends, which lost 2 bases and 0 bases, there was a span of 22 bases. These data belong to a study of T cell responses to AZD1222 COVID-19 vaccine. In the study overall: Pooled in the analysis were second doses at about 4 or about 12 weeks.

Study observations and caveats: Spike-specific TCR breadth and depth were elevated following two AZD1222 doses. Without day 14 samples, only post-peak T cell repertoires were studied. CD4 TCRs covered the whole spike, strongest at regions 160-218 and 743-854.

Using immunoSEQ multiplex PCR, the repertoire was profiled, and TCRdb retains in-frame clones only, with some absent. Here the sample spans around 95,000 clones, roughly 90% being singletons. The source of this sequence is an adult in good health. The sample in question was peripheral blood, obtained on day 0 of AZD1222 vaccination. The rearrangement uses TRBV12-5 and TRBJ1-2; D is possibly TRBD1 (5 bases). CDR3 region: CASGLTLSTPRGTNYGYTF. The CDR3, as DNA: TGTGCTAGTGGTTTGACCCTAAGCACCCCGAGGGGCACTAACTATGGCTACACCTTC.